This TCR beta chain was sequenced for a study of naive and memory T cell subsets (dated 2017 in TCRdb). A note on the overall study: Sorted naive and memory T cell subsets from peripheral blood were analyzed in the study using a UMI-based, open-source pipeline for TCR alpha and beta sequencing. IgG serology results and the functional CMV T cell responses were in complete agreement. RNA was DNase-treated and reverse transcribed with TCR constant-region primers, mostly using SuperScript III.

TCR alpha and beta chain libraries were amplified separately from the second PCR step onward. The CMV status of each donor was determined by measuring IFNgamma production from CD4+ T cells after fresh PBMCs had been stimulated overnight with CMV viral lysate. CD4 T cells were positively selected with Miltenyi beads, followed by positive selection of CD8 T cells from the CD4-negative fraction. Cells were stained for CD3, CD4, CD8, CD45RA, CD27 and a live/dead dye and were sorted on a BD Aria II into four subsets based on CD45RA and CD27. A few healthy volunteers provided blood, and the blood of each volunteer was split into CD4 and CD8 T cells and then into four differentiation subsets. Around 130 ml of peripheral blood was taken from each donor, and PBMC were separated by density-gradient centrifugation on Ficoll-Paque PLUS. The sorted cells were lysed in RLT buffer, after which RNA was extracted using a Qiagen RNeasy kit and kept at -80 degrees C.

The library was obtained by UMI-ligation and nested PCR. The beta constant-region primer consisted of an equimolar mixture of two oligonucleotides that together covered TRBC1 and TRBC2. A single-stranded oligonucleotide containing the SP2 primer and a 12-nucleotide UMI was joined to the 3' end of the cDNA by T4 RNA ligase 1. Four rounds of PCR, combining the SP2 primer with nested alpha and beta constant-region primers, were used to amplify the ligated cDNA. Incubation of the ligation reaction lasted about 19-24 hours at 16 degrees C. PCR2 was typically performed as a SYBR Green qPCR and was stopped at a predetermined threshold so that over-amplification was prevented. All purifications after the first were performed with Agencourt AMPure XP magnetic beads. Libraries were quantified by Qubit and checked on a TapeStation, with a main peak expected near 650 bp. Sequencing of the pooled libraries was done on an Illumina MiSeq using v2 2x251 paired-end kits, which typically yielded about 1-2.3 million reads per sample. Each sample was pooled at around 4.2 nM, and roughly 5-7.5% PhiX was included to help cluster recognition. The authors processed their data as follows. Using tag matching that tolerated one base-pair mismatch, Decombinator assigned V and J genes to FASTQ reads that had been processed by Demultiplexor. UMIs were used by Collapsinator to correct both sequencing errors and frequency errors arising from PCR heterogeneity. CDR3Translator translated TCRs and extracted CDR3s from the conserved cysteine to the FGXG phenylalanine, flagging non-productive sequences. Gini, Shannon entropy and inverse Simpson indices were computed after subsampling the repertoires to the same number of UMI-defined TCRs. Within the linear range, a power law was fitted to clonotype abundance distributions using maximum likelihood. On one naive CD8 sample, the pipeline and MIGEC gave similar UMI counts, unique TCR numbers and clonal distributions. One analysis removed from the naive repertoire any naive TCRs that were also present in any memory subset from the same donor. A set of approximately 6,800 CMV-associated CDR3 sequences, compiled from VDJdb and a published dataset, was used to search the repertoires. TCRdb trimmed public reads at Q25 via fastp, called clones via MiXCR and kept in-frame beta chains. For every CDR3 protein sequence, its rows merge into one entry that carries the most common genes and DNA. TCRdb, not the authors, supplied the V and J calls. For this sample there are 130,000 to 150,000 distinct CDR3 sequences; around 15% appear just once. The ten top clones hold approximately 0.15% of the sample.

Broad study findings and their caveats: After error correction, only a single occurrence was seen for over 95% of naive TCR sequences, so much steeper abundance distributions were produced than in memory subsets. Single alpha or beta chain sequences, rather than paired alpha/beta receptors, were used to define clonotypes. Naive repertoires, especially CD8, contained a few larger clonotypes, possibly memory cells re-expressing CD45RA. TCR abundance followed a power law whose exponent differed between naive and memory subsets but was consistent across the three individuals. Gini index rose and Shannon and inverse Simpson diversity fell from naive through CM, EM and EMRA in both CD4 and CD8 cells. RNA-based TCR counts may be influenced by expression changes linked to T cell activation and differentiation. The repertoire findings for the naive and memory subsets could not be validated against a ground truth, as none was available.

Of note for this clonotype: Its antigen is not yet known. No base qualities exist here, and no much larger clone lies one base off it.

CDR1 and CDR2 (DFQATT, SNEGSKA) derive from the germline V gene (reference sequence). Its CDR3 holds 12 amino acids, cysteine through phenylalanine. Only the CDR3 DNA is retained, 36 bases long and in frame from the first base. V loses 5 bases of germline sequence and J loses 0 bases, and the interval between the two ends is 5 bases. The sample was naive CD4+ T cells from blood. This sample's cell subset or site label indicates: naive T cells, CD45RA high CD27+. The chain was built from TRBV20-1 and TRBJ1-5; no D gene call is confident. The sequence came from a human donor in good health. The CDR3 sequence is CSALTSNQPQHF. In nucleotide form, the sequence is TGCAGTGCTCTTACTAGCAATCAGCCCCAGCATTTT.